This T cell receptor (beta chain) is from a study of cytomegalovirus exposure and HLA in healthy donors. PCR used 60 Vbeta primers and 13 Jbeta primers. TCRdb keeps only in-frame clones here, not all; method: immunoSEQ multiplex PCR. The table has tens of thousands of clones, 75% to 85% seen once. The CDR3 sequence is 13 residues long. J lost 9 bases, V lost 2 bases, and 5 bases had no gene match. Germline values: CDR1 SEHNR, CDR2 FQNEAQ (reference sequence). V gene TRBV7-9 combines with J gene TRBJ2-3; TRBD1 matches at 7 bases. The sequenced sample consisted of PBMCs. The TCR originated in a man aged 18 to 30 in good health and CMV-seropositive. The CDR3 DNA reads TGTGCCAGCAGCTTAACAGGGGCGGAGACGCAGTATTTT. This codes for CASSLTGAETQYF.